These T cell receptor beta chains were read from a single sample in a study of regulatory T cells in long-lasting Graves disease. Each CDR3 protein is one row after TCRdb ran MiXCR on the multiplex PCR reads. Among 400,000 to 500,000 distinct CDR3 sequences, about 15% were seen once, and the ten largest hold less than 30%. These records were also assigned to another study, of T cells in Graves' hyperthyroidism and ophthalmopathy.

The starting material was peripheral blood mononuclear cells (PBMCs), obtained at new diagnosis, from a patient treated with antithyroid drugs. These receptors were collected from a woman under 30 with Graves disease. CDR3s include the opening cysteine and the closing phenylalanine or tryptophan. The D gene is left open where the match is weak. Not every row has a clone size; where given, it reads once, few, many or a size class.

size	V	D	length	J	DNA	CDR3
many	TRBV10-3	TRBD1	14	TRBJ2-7	TGTGCCATCAGTGGCCGACAGGGGAGTAACGAGCAGTACTTC	CAISGRQGSNEQYF
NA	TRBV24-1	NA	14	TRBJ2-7	TGTGCCACGGGTGGGTTTCCGTCTGCCTACGAGCAGTACTTC	CATGGFPSAYEQYF
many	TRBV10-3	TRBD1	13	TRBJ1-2	TGTGCCATCAGCATCCACGGGACAGATGGCTACACCTTC	CAISIHGTDGYTF
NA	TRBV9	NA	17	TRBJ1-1	TGTGCCAGCAGCGTAGCCCCAGGGTGGGGTCCGAACACTGAAGCTTTCTTT	CASSVAPGWGPNTEAFF
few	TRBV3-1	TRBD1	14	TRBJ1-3	TGTGCCACTACGGACAGGGGAGGAGGAAACACCATATATTTT	CATTDRGGGNTIYF
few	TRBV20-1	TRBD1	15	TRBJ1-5	TGCAGTGCTCCAACACAGGGGGCGGAGAGTCAGCCCCAGCATTTT	CSAPTQGAESQPQHF
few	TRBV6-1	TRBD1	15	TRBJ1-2	TGTGCCAGCAGTGTTCCCGGGACAGGGGGCAGGCGCTACACCTTC	CASSVPGTGGRRYTF
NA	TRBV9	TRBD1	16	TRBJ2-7	TGTGCCAGCAGCGTAGATCCGTTCCAGGGGGCCTACGAGCAGTACTTC	CASSVDPFQGAYEQYF
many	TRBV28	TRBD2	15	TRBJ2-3	TGTGCCAGCAGGCCTACTAGCGGCCGCACAGATACGCAGTATTTT	CASRPTSGRTDTQYF
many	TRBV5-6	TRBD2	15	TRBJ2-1	TGTGCCAGCAACAACGGACTAGCGGGAGGTGTTGAGCAGTTCTTC	CASNNGLAGGVEQFF
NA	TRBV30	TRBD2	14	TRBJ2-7	TGTGCCTGGAGTCAGAGCGGGACCACCTACGAGCAGTACTTC	CAWSQSGTTYEQYF
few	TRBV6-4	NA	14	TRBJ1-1	TGTGCCAGCAGTTACCCGGGCGGAGGCGCTGAAGCTTTCTTT	CASSYPGGGAEAFF
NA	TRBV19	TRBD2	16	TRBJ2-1	TGTGCCAGTAGTCGGACTAGCGGGAGGGCTAGGGATGAGCAGTTCTTC	CASSRTSGRARDEQFF
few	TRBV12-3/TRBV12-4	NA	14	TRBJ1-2	TGTGCCAGCGCCGAAACGAACAGATACTATGGCTACACCTTC	CASAETNRYYGYTF
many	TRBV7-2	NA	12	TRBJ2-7	TGTGCCAGCAGCTTAGCGCTGAGCGAGCAGTACTTC	CASSLALSEQYF
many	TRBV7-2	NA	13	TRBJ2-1	TGTGCCAGCAGCTTATATGCTGGGATAGAGCAGTTCTTC	CASSLYAGIEQFF
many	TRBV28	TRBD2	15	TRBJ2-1	TGTGCCAGCAGCTTACGACTAGCGGGCTACAATGAGCAGTTCTTC	CASSLRLAGYNEQFF
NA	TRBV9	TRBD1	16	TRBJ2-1	TGTGCCAGCAGCGGAGGCCGGGACAGAGTATACAATGAGCAGTTCTTC	CASSGGRDRVYNEQFF
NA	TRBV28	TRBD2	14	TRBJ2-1	TGTGCCGTAAAAGCGGGAGAGAGGTACAATGAGCAGTTCTTC	CAVKAGERYNEQFF
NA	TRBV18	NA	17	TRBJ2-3	TGTGCCAGCTCCATTGTACAGGTTCGGGGTTACACAGATACGCAGTATTTT	CASSIVQVRGYTDTQYF
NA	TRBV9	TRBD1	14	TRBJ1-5	TGTGCCAGCAGCACCGGGACAGACAATCAGCCCCAGCATTTT	CASSTGTDNQPQHF
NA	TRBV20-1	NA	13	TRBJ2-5	TGCAGTGCTAGTAGGGGGTTCCAAGAGACCCAGTACTTC	CSASRGFQETQYF
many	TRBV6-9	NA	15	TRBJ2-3	TGTGCCAGCAGTTACCGCGCAATTAGCACAGATACGCAGTATTTT	CASSYRAISTDTQYF
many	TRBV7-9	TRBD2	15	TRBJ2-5	TGTGCCAGCAGCAACACGCGGGGGGATCAAGAGACCCAGTACTTC	CASSNTRGDQETQYF
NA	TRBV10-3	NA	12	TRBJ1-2	TGTGCCATCAGTGCGGACAGAGATGGCTACACCTTC	CAISADRDGYTF
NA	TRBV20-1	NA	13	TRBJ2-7	TGCAGTGCTAGTCGGCATTTAGGCTACGAGCAGTACTTC	CSASRHLGYEQYF
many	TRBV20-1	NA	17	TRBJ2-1	TGCAGTGCTAGAGAGGGGGGGGCTAGCGGAGCTTACAATGAGCAGTTCTTC	CSAREGGASGAYNEQFF
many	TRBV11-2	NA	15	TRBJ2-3	TGTGCCAGCAGTCTTATCCGGACCAGCACAGATACGCAGTATTTT	CASSLIRTSTDTQYF
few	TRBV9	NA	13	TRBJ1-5	TGTGCCAGCAGCGTAGATGGAGATCAGCCCCAGCATTTT	CASSVDGDQPQHF
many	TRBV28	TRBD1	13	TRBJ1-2	TGTGCCAGCAGAAGGACAGGGGGTAGTGGCTACACCTTC	CASRRTGGSGYTF
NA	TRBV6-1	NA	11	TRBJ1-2	TGTGCCACCAATTGGGGTGGGGGCTACACCTTC	CATNWGGGYTF
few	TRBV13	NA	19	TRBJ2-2	TGTGCCAGCAGCTTGGATAGCACAGGGCCTTCGAGAGTTTCCGGGGAGCTGTTTTTT	CASSLDSTGPSRVSGELFF
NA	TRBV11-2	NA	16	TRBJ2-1	TGCGCCAGCACCTCCACAGTGGGGGGCCCGGGCGATGAGCAGTTCTTC	CASTSTVGGPGDEQFF
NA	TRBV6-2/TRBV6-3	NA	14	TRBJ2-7	TGTGCCAGCACCGAGGGGGGGGCCGCCTACGAGCAGTACTTC	CASTEGGAAYEQYF
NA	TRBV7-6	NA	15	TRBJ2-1	TGTGCCAGCAGCGGTCTAGCGCAGCCCTACAATGAGCAGTTCTTC	CASSGLAQPYNEQFF
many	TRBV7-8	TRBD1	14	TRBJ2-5	TGTGCCAGCAGCCCGCAGGGGGCGGGAGAGACCCAGTACTTC	CASSPQGAGETQYF
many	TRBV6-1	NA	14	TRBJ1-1	TGTGCCAGCAGTCAGAGCAGACGGGACACTGAAGCTTTCTTT	CASSQSRRDTEAFF
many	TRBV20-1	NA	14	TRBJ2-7	TGCAGTGCTAGAGATCTGACAGCGGACTACGAGCAGTACTTC	CSARDLTADYEQYF
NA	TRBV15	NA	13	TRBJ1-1	TGTGCCACCAGGGGGATAGAGATAGCTGAAGCTTTCTTT	CATRGIEIAEAFF
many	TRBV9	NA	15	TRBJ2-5	TGTGCCAGCAGCGAAACCTGGAGTTATTGGGAGACCCAGTACTTC	CASSETWSYWETQYF
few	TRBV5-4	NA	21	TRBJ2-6	TGTGCCAGCAGCTTCCCCCAAGGGGCTAGCGAGCCTGGCTCTGGGGCCAACGTCCTGACTTTC	CASSFPQGASEPGSGANVLTF
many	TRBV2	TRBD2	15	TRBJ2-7	TGTGCCAGCAGTAGGACTAGCGGGAGGGTCGACGAGCAGTACTTC	CASSRTSGRVDEQYF
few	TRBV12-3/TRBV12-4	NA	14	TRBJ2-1	TGTGCCAGCAGCCTCCCGGGACTCGTCAATGAGCAGTTCTTC	CASSLPGLVNEQFF
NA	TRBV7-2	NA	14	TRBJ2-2	TGTGCCAGCAGCTCTACAGGGGGGGTCGGGGAGCTGTTTTTT	CASSSTGGVGELFF
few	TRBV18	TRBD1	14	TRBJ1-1	TGTGCCAGCTCACGACAGGGAAGGAACACTGGAGCTTTCTTT	CASSRQGRNTGAFF
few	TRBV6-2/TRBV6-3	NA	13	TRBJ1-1	TGTGCCAGCAGTCAAGACAGTAACACTGAAGCTTTCTTT	CASSQDSNTEAFF
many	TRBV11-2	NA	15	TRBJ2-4	TGTGCCAGCAGCTTAGGAGGAGCGTTAATGGACATTCAGTACTTC	CASSLGGALMDIQYF
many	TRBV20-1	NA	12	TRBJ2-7	TGCAGTGCTTCGGACGGTGACTACGAGCAGTACTTC	CSASDGDYEQYF
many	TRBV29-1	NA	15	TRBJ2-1	TGCAGCGTTGTAAAAACTTACAGGGTCTACAATGAGCAGTTCTTC	CSVVKTYRVYNEQFF